Shown below are 30 T cell receptor beta chains from a single sample sequenced in a study of cytomegalovirus exposure and HLA in healthy donors. The primer mix had 60 Vbeta and 13 Jbeta primers. TCRdb's table, derived via immunoSEQ multiplex PCR, lists solely in-frame clones and lacks some. The sample records about 200,000 clones, 78% being singletons. What was sequenced was PBMCs. These receptors came from a woman aged 25 to 39 in good health and CMV-seropositive.

V usage is TRBV6-5 and J usage is TRBJ2-2, with no clear D. Germline V gene sequence: CDR1 MNHEY, CDR2 SVGAGI. The CDR3 length is 13 residues. The V gene lost 5 bases and the J gene lost 3 bases, with 7 bases spanning the gap. In DNA, the CDR3 is TGTGCCAGCAGTACCCGGGACACCGGGGAGCTGTTTTTT. It encodes CASSTRDTGELFF.

V gene TRBV6-1 combines with J gene TRBJ2-3, with a possible D match to TRBD1 (5 bases). V gave up 6 bases and J gave up 4 bases, with 8 bases separating them. The CDR3 length is 12 residues. Germline loops: CDR1 MNHNS, CDR2 SASEGT. CDR3 nucleotides: TGTGCCAGCAGGGGGCGTGCAGATACGCAGTATTTT. Translating gives CASRGRADTQYF.

The chain combines TRBV5-1 with TRBJ2-6; the match to TRBD1 covers 7 bases. After removal of 4 bases from V and 2 bases from J, the junction contained 6 bases not matched to a gene. Germline lookup yields CDR1 SGHRS and CDR2 YFSETQ. The CDR3 length is 16 residues. DNA for the CDR3: TGCGCCAGCAGCGGGGGAACAGGGGCTGGGGCCAACGTCCTGACTTTC. Protein: CASSGGTGAGANVLTF.

The chain employs TRBV6-6 and TRBJ1-1; the D gene is possibly TRBD1 (6 bases). The CDR3 extends over 14 amino acids. Germline V gene lookup returns CDR1 MNHNY and CDR2 SVGAGI (reference sequence). Trimming stripped 3 bases from V and 5 bases from J, with 13 bases between. The CDR3: CASSYYRAWTEAFF. CDR3 nucleotides: TGTGCCAGCAGTTATTACAGGGCGTGGACTGAAGCTTTCTTT.

The genes are TRBV30 and TRBJ1-6; D uncertain. The CDR3 has 15 residues. Germline CDR1 is GTSNPN and CDR2 is SVGIG (reference sequence). V was shortened by 8 bases and J by 0 bases, with 14 bases between the two germline ends. CDR3 in DNA: TGTGCCGGAAGGGCGGGGAGCTCCTATAATTCACCCCTCCACTTT. Its protein product is CAGRAGSSYNSPLHF.

J is TRBJ2-5 and V is TRBV19; 12 bases agree with TRBD2. The V gene's germline CDR1 is LNHDA and CDR2 SQIVND (reference sequence). The CDR3 spans 16 residues. CDR3 sequence reads: CATCPSGRDGGETQYF. The CDR3 DNA sequence: TGTGCTACGTGTCCTAGCGGGAGGGATGGCGGGGAGACCCAGTACTTC. The full variable domain, its missing parts supplied by reference TRBV19 and TRBJ2-5, is DGGITQSPKYLFRKEGQNVTLSCEQNLNHDAMYWYRQDPGQGLRLIYYSQIVNDFQKGDIAEGYSVSREKKESFPLTVTSAQKNPTAFYLCATCPSGRDGGETQYFGPGTRLLVL.

The chain is built from TRBV28 and TRBJ2-5; TRBD2 is a possible D gene (6 bases). The CDR3 spans 11 residues. CDR1 is MDHEN and CDR2 is SYDVKM in the germline V gene. With 7 bases removed from V and 4 bases from J, the gap between germline ends came to 7 bases. CDR3 nucleotides: TGTGCCAGCACCGGGAGAGAGACCCAGTACTTC. Its translation: CASTGRETQYF.

This clone was counted a single time. V usage is TRBV27 and J usage is TRBJ1-3, with D possibly being TRBD1 (5 bases). The CDR3 extends over 17 amino acids. Germline assignment: CDR1 MNHEY and CDR2 SMNVEV (reference sequence). V was cut by 5 bases and J by 4 bases, with 21 bases left in between. Written as DNA, the CDR3 is TGTGCCAGCAGTCCGACCCCGACGTCCGGGGGAGGAAACACCATATATTTT. It is translated as CASSPTPTSGGGNTIYF.

The rearrangement links TRBV6-5 to TRBJ2-7; a weak D match, TRBD2 (7 bases). Germline CDR1 and CDR2: MNHEY and SVGAGI. The CDR3 sequence is 13 residues long. The V gene lost 8 bases and the J gene lost 2 bases, with 13 bases spanning the gap. The CDR3 DNA sequence: TGTGCCAGCGAAAGGGGGGGTACCTACGAGCAGTACTTC. Amino acid sequence: CASERGGTYEQYF.

This chain links TRBV6-1 with TRBJ2-5; 11 bases match TRBD2. Trimming took 6 bases from V and 4 from J; bases not matched to a gene: 7. Germline V gene data show CDR1 as MNHNS and CDR2 as SASEGT. This CDR3 is built from 15 residues. The CDR3 protein is CASRPTSGSPETQYF. CDR3 nucleotides: TGTGCCAGCAGGCCCACTAGCGGGAGCCCAGAGACCCAGTACTTC.

The chain is built from TRBV10-3 and TRBJ1-1; maybe TRBD1 (6 bases). The CDR3 has 13 amino acids. The germline V and J ends were trimmed by 9 bases and 5 bases, with 16 bases remaining between them. Looked up from germline, CDR1 is ENHRY and CDR2 is SYGVKD. The CDR3 here is CAIKNREWTEAFF. As DNA, the CDR3 is TGTGCCATTAAAAACAGGGAGTGGACTGAAGCTTTCTTT.

The chain is built from TRBV9 and TRBJ2-3; 7 nucleotides line up with TRBD1. The germline V gene encodes CDR1 SGDLS and CDR2 YYNGEE. The CDR3 length is 15 residues. Losses at the gene ends were 3 bases for V and 1 base for J; bases not matched to a gene: 5. The CDR3 bases are TGTGCCAGCAGCGCGTCACAGGGGCGCACAGATACGCAGTATTTT. Translation: CASSASQGRTDTQYF.

V gene TRBV7-8 combines with J gene TRBJ2-2; 15 positions match TRBD2. Germline-derived CDR1 and CDR2 are SGHVS and FQNEAQ. The CDR3 runs to 17 residues. V lost 4 bases to trimming and J lost 5 bases; unmatched junction nucleotides: 5. CDR3 sequence (DNA): TGTGCCAGCAGCTGGACTAGCGGGGGGGCGGGAACCGGGGAGCTGTTTTTT. Translated: CASSWTSGGAGTGELFF.

The chain's CDR3 is CASSLLGNTEAFF. The CDR3 DNA reads as TGCGCCAGCAGCTTGCTCGGGAACACTGAAGCTTTCTTT. V is TRBV5-1 and J is TRBJ1-1; D unclear. The germline V and J ends were trimmed by 1 base and 1 base, with 5 bases remaining between them. The CDR3 runs 13 residues. Germline assignment: CDR1 SGHRS and CDR2 YFSETQ.

The gene calls are TRBV6-6 and TRBJ2-7; D may be TRBD1 (6 bases). Germline V gives CDR1 MNHNY, CDR2 SVGAGI (reference sequence). The V end was cut by 0 bases, the J end by 6 bases, with 9 bases between. This CDR3 is 13 amino acids long. CDR3 DNA: TGTGCCAGCAGTTACTCGACAGGAAGCGAGCAGTACTTC. Protein sequence: CASSYSTGSEQYF.

This clone came up a few times. This chain links TRBV4-1 with TRBJ1-2; TRBD1 might be the D (6 bases). V was pared by 4 bases and J by 3 bases, with 12 bases between. Germline CDR1 is MGHRA and CDR2 is YSYEKL. The CDR3 has 14 amino acids. The CDR3 DNA follows: TGCGCCAGCAGCCCGATCGGACAGCACTATGGCTACACCTTC. As protein: CASSPIGQHYGYTF.

The rearrangement uses TRBV5-1 and TRBJ2-7, with D uncertain. The CDR3 spans 15 residues. Germline loops: CDR1 SGHRS, CDR2 YFSETQ. V was pared by 0 bases and J by 4 bases, with 14 bases between. CDR3 amino acids: CASSLVEQPGYEQYF. Here the CDR3 DNA reads TGCGCCAGCAGCTTGGTCGAACAGCCTGGTTACGAGCAGTACTTC.

The chain recombines TRBV9 with TRBJ2-3; TRBD2 aligns across 8 bases. Per the germline V gene, CDR1 is SGDLS and CDR2 is YYNGEE. V lost 2 bases, J lost 0 bases, and 8 bases stayed unmatched. The CDR3 is 17 amino acids. In DNA form, the CDR3 reads TGTGCCAGCAGCGTGGGAAGCGGGGGCCGGAGCACAGATACGCAGTATTTT. It is translated as CASSVGSGGRSTDTQYF.

The chain recombines TRBV5-6 with TRBJ2-5; 9 bases agree with TRBD1. The J call is in doubt because the DNA end fits TRBJ2-7 better. CDR1 is SGHDT and CDR2 is YYEEEE in the germline V gene. The CDR3 totals 16 residues. The CDR3 sequence is CASSQGTGRFSYEQYF. In DNA form, the CDR3 reads TGTGCCAGCAGCCAAGGGACAGGGAGGTTCTCTTACGAGCAGTACTTC.

In its sample, this clone was seen a few times. The CDR3 region is CASSYWGEGRGDSDTQYF. The CDR3 DNA reads as TGTGCCAGCAGTTATTGGGGGGAGGGTCGGGGAGACTCCGATACGCAGTATTTT. The rearrangement links TRBV28 to TRBJ2-3, with 7 bases that match TRBD2. CDR1 and CDR2 from the germline V gene are MDHEN and SYDVKM. The V segment lost 4 bases and the J segment 6 bases; nucleotides outside the gene matches: 19. CDR3 length: 18 residues.

This chain's CDR3 is CSAGDPGNTIYF. In DNA form, the CDR3 reads TGCAGCGCAGGGGACCCCGGAAACACCATATATTTT. The chain links TRBV29-1 to TRBJ1-3; a possible D gene is TRBD1 (6 bases). The germline V and J ends were trimmed by 7 bases and 4 bases, with 11 bases remaining between them. The germline CDR1 and CDR2 sequences are SQVTM and ANQGSEA. The CDR3 extends over 12 amino acids.

V is TRBV5-1 and J is TRBJ1-6; 8 nucleotides line up with TRBD1. The CDR3 is made up of 15 amino acids. V trimming: 4 bases; J trimming: 8 bases; junction bases outside the gene matches: 8. CDR1 is SGHRS, CDR2 YFSETQ, per germline. In DNA, the CDR3 is TGCGCCAGCAGCGCACAGACAGGGGCTTATTCACCCCTCCACTTT. This encodes CASSAQTGAYSPLHF.

The rearrangement uses TRBV5-6 and TRBJ1-5, with D uncertain. The CDR3 has 14 amino acids. V was clipped by 0 bases and J by 11 bases, with 15 bases between them. The V gene's germline CDR1 is SGHDT and CDR2 YYEEEE. Here the CDR3 reads CASSLGGGGVTQHF. The CDR3 nucleotides are TGTGCCAGCAGCTTGGGAGGAGGCGGGGTGACCCAGCATTTT.

This chain connects TRBV11-3 to TRBJ2-7; D gene unclear. In germline, CDR1 is SGHNT, CDR2 YENEEA. The CDR3 runs to 13 residues. Trimming cost V 1 base and J 4 bases, with 8 bases left between them. The CDR3 DNA follows: TGTGCCAGCAGCTTAGGGTCCGGGTACGAGCAGTACTTC. Protein: CASSLGSGYEQYF. Together with reference TRBV11-3 and TRBJ2-7, the CDR3 gives the full variable domain: EAGVVQSPRYKIIEKKQPVAFWCNPISGHNTLYWYLQNLGQGPELLIRYENEEAVDDSQLPKDRFSAERLKGVDSTLKIQPAELGDSAVYLCASSLGSGYEQYFGPGTRLTVT.

This chain links TRBV19 with TRBJ1-1, with a possible D match to TRBD1 (6 bases). Trimming took 4 bases from V and 1 from J, leaving 10 bases between them. The germline gives CDR1 LNHDA, CDR2 SQIVND (reference sequence). This CDR3 is 14 amino acids long. The CDR3 bases are TGTGCCAGTAGTAGACGGACAGAGAACACTGAAGCTTTCTTT. As protein: CASSRRTENTEAFF. The entire variable domain, with the rest obtained from reference TRBV19 and TRBJ1-1, is as follows: DGGITQSPKYLFRKEGQNVTLSCEQNLNHDAMYWYRQDPGQGLRLIYYSQIVNDFQKGDIAEGYSVSREKKESFPLTVTSAQKNPTAFYLCASSRRTENTEAFFGQGTRLTVV.

The J gene is TRBJ2-5, the V gene TRBV7-6; D unresolved. Germline V gives CDR1 SGHVS, CDR2 FNYEAQ. This CDR3 contains 14 residues. V was clipped by 1 base and J by 5 bases, with 11 bases between them. CDR3 bases: TGTGCCAGCAGCTTAGGAAATGCAGGCGAGACCCAGTACTTC. Translated, it gives CASSLGNAGETQYF.

V usage is TRBV29-1 and J usage is TRBJ2-7, with 9 positions matching TRBD1. The V and J ends lost 5 bases and 4 bases, in that order; junction bases with no gene match: 6. The V gene's germline CDR1 is SQVTM and CDR2 ANQGSEA. CDR3 length: 13 residues. The CDR3 loop reads CSVLGTGTYEQYF. CDR3 nucleotide sequence: TGCAGCGTTTTAGGGACAGGGACTTACGAGCAGTACTTC.

The chain carries TRBV5-4 and TRBJ2-1; TRBD2 matches 9 bases. V gave up 5 bases and J gave up 0 bases; unmatched junction bases: 3. The CDR3 sequence is 15 residues long. CDR1 is SGHNT, CDR2 YYREEE, per germline (reference sequence). The chain's CDR3 is CASRRSGSSYNEQFF. The CDR3 nucleotides are TGTGCCAGCAGGCGTAGCGGGAGCTCCTACAATGAGCAGTTCTTC. Looking up the rest from reference TRBV5-4 and TRBJ2-1 gives the full variable domain: ETGVTQSPTHLIKTRGQQVTLRCSSQSGHNTVSWYQQALGQGPQFIFQYYREEENGRGNFPPRFSGLQFPNYSSELNVNALELDDSALYLCASRRSGSSYNEQFFGPGTRLTVL.

The J gene is TRBJ2-1, the V gene TRBV5-5; possibly TRBD2 for D (5 bases). Trimming removed 0 bases at V and 6 bases at J, with 13 bases between. CDR1 and CDR2 from the germline V gene are SGHKS and YYEKEE (reference sequence). The CDR3 length is 15 residues. This CDR3 reads CASSLAGLNANEQFF. CDR3 DNA: TGTGCCAGCAGCTTGGCAGGACTCAACGCCAATGAGCAGTTCTTC.

This rearrangement joins TRBV27 to TRBJ2-1, with D perhaps matching TRBD2 (6 bases). This CDR3 contains 13 residues. V lost 6 bases and J lost 8, with 14 bases in between. CDR1 MNHEY and CDR2 SMNVEV come from the germline V gene (reference sequence). The CDR3 DNA reads as TGTGCCAGCAGCACTAGCCTAGGGTATGAGCAGTTCTTC. Residues: CASSTSLGYEQFF.